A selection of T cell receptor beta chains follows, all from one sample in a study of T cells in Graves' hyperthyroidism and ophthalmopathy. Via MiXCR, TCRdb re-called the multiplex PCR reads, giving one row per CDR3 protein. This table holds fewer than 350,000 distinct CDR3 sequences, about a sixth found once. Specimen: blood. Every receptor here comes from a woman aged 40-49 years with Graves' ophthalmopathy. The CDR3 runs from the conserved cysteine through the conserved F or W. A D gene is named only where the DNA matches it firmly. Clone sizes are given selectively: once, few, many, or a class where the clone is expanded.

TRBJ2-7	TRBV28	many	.	TGTGCCAGCAGTTCAGGCCTAGTAGAGCAGTACTTC	CASSSGLVEQYF
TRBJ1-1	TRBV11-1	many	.	TGTGCCAGCAGCTCGACGTCGGCAATCGCTTTCTTT	CASSSTSAIAFF
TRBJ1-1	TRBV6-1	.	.	TGTGCCAGCCCAGGGGACAACTCGGCGGGGGCTTTCTTT	CASPGDNSAGAFF
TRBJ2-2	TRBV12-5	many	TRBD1	TGTGCTAGTGGTTTGCAGGGGGCCAGTACCGGGGAGCTGTTTTTT	CASGLQGASTGELFF
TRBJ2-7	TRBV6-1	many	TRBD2	TGTGCCAGCAGTCTTCCGGGACTAGGAGGTTACGAGCAGTACTTC	CASSLPGLGGYEQYF
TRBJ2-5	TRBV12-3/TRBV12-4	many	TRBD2	TGTGCCAGCAGCCCTAGCGGGGCATACCAAGAGACCCAGTACTTC	CASSPSGAYQETQYF
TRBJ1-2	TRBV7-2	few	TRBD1	TGTGCCAGCAGCTTAGCCCGGGACAGGGTTAACTATGGCTACACCTTC	CASSLARDRVNYGYTF
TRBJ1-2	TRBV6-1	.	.	TGTGCCAGCAGGACCACAAGCTATGGCTACACCTTC	CASRTTSYGYTF
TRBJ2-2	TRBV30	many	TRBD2	TGTGCCTGGACCGGACTAGCGGACACCGGGGAGCTGTTTTTT	CAWTGLADTGELFF
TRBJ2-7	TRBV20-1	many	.	TGCAGTGCTACCCCCGAGCAGTACTTC	CSATPEQYF
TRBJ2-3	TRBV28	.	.	TGTGCCAGCAGTTCAAGGGCCCCTAGCACAGATACGCAGTATTTT	CASSSRAPSTDTQYF
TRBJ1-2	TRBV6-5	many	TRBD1	TGTGCCAGCAGAGGGGGACAGGCCTCTCTCTATGGCTACACCTTC	CASRGGQASLYGYTF